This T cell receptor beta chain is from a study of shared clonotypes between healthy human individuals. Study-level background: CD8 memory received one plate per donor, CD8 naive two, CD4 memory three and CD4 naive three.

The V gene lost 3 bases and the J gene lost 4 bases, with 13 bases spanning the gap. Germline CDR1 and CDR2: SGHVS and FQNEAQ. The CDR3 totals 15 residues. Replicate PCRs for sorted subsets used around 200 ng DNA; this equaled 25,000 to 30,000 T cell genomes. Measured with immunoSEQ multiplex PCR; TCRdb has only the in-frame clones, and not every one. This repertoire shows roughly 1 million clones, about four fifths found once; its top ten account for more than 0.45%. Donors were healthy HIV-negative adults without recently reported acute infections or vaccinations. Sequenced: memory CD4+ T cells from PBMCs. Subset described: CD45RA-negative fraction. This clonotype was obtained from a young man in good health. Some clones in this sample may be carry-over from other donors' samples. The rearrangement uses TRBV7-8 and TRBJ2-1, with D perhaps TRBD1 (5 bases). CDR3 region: CASSFRRQRYNEQFF. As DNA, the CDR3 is TGTGCCAGCAGCTTCCGCCGACAGAGATACAATGAGCAGTTCTTC.